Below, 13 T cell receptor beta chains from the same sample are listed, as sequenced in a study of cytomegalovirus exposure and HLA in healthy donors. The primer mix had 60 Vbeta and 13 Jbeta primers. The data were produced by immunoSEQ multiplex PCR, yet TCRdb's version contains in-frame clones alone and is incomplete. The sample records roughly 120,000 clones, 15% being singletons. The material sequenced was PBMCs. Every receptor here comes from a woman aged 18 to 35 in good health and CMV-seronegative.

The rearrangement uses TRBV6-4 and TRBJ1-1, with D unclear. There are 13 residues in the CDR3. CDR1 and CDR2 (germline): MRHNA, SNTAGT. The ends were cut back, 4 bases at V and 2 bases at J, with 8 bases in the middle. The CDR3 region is CASSGQANTEAFF. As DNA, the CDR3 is TGTGCCAGCAGTGGCCAGGCCAACACTGAAGCTTTCTTT.

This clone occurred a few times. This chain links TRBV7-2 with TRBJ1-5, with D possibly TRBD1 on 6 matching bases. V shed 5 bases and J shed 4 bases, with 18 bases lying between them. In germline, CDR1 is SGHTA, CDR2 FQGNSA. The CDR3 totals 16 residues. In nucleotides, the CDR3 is TGTGCCAGCAGCCTCGGAGGTGACAGGAGAAATCAGCCCCAGCATTTT. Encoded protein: CASSLGGDRRNQPQHF.

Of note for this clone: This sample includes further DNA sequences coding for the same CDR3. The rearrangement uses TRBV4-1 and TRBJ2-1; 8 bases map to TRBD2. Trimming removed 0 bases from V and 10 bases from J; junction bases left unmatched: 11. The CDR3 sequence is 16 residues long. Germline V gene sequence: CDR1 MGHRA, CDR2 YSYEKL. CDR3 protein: CASSQEFAGGLGEQFF. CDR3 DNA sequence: TGCGCCAGCAGCCAAGAGTTCGCGGGGGGATTGGGGGAGCAGTTCTTC.

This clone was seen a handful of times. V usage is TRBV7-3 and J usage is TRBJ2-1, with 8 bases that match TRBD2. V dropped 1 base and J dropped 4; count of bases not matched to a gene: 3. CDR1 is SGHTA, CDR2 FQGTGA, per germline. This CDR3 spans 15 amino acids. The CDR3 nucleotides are TGTGCCAGCAGCTTAAGACTAGCGCAGTACAATGAGCAGTTCTTC. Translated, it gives CASSLRLAQYNEQFF.

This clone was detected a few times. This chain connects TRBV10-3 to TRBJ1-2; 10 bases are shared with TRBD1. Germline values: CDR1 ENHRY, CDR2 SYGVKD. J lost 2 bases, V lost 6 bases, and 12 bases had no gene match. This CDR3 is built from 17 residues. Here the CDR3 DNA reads TGTGCCATCAGAATGGACGACAGGGGGCGATTCAACTATGGCTACACCTTC. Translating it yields CAIRMDDRGRFNYGYTF.

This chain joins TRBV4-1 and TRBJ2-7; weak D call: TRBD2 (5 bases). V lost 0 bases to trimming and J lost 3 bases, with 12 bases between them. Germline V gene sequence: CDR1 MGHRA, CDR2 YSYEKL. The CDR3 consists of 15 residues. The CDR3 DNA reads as TGCGCCAGCAGCCAAGAAAGGTACAGCGGCTACGAGCAGTACTTC. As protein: CASSQERYSGYEQYF.

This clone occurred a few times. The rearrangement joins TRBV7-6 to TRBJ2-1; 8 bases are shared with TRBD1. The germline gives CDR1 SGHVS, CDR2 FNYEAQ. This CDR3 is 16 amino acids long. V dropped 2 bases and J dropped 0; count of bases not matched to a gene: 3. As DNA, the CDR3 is TGTGCCAGCAGCTTACGTGACAGGGGCTCCTACAATGAGCAGTTCTTC. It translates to CASSLRDRGSYNEQFF.

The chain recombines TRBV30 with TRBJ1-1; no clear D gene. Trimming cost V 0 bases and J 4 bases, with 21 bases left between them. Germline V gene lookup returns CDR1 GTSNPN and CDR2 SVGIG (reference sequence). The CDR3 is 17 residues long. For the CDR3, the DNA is TGTGCCTGGAGTGTAAAAGTGGCCAAGCTAGTGGGCACTGAAGCTTTCTTT. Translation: CAWSVKVAKLVGTEAFF.

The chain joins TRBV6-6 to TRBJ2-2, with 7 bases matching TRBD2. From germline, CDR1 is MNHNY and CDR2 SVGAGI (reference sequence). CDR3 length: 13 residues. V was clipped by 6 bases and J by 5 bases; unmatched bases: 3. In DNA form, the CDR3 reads TGTGCCAGCAGCACAGCGGGAACCGGGGAGCTGTTTTTT. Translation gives CASSTAGTGELFF.

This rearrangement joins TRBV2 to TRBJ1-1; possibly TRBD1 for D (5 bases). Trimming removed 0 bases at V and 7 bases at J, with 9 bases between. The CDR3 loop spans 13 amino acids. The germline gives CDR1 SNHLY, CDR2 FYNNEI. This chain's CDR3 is CASSEAVRGEAFF. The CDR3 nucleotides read TGTGCCAGCAGTGAAGCGGTAAGGGGTGAAGCTTTCTTT.

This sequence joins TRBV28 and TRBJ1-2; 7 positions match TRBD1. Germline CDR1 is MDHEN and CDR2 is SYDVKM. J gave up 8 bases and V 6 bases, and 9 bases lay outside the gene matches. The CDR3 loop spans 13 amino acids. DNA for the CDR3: TGTGCCAGCAGCTTCGACAGGGCGGGCGGCTACACCTTC. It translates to CASSFDRAGGYTF.

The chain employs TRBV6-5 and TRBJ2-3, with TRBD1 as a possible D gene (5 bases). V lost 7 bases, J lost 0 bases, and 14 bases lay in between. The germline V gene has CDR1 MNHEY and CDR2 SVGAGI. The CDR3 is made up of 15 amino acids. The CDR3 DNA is TGTGCCAGCACCCCAGGGATTGCTAGCACAGATACGCAGTATTTT. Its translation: CASTPGIASTDTQYF.

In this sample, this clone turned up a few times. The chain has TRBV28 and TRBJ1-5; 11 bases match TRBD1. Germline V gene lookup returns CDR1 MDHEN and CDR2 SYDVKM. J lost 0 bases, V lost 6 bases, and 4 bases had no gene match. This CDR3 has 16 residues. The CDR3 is CASSPGTGGSNQPQHF. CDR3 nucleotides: TGTGCCAGCAGCCCCGGGACAGGGGGTAGCAATCAGCCCCAGCATTTT.